This T cell receptor (beta chain) was recovered during a study of human T cells and chemical hapten exposure (dated by TCRdb to about 2021). Study-level background: For sensitization, 2% DPC in acetone was applied to a roughly 2 cm by roughly 2 cm area of upper inner arm skin. Weekly therapeutic DPC doses were additionally applied to the scalp of patients throughout the approximately 24-week study period. Patch testing was performed on the upper back with Finn chambers containing 0.01% DPC, and the patch tests were scored after 6 days according to International Contact Dermatitis Research Group standards. Most of the patients in the cohort were female, and the cohort covered alopecia areata with under or over 50% scalp involvement, alopecia totalis and alopecia universalis. Libraries were pooled for sequencing, and variation in per-sample TCR yields was attributed mainly to small differences in library volumes within the pool. In alopecia patients, the study followed how the peripheral blood TCR repertoire changed in vivo over primary and secondary sensitization to diphenylcyclopropenone (DPC), a hapten. Patient blood was sampled pre-sensitization (week 0) and at 2, 6 and about 24 weeks after DPC sensitization. About 29 alopecia patients gave blood for TCR sequencing at one to four time points (pre-sensitization, 2, 6 and 24 weeks).

The time point label, as the study defines it: patch test 2, 6 weeks after DPC sensitization. The treatment or condition label, read with the paper, signifies: therapeutic diphenylcyclopropenone sensitization with weekly scalp DPC. Blood at each patch-test visit was drawn before the patch test was applied. Patients were eligible if aged 18 to 70, diagnosed with alopecia and judged suitable for DPC therapy, and pregnant patients were excluded. Unfractionated whole blood was collected in Tempus Blood RNA tubes, and total RNA was extracted from that blood. Overall results and qualifications from the work: Because all patients had alopecia, a presumed autoimmune disease, the immune response of the patients might differ from that of healthy individuals. A positive correlation was found between the number of PT1 expanded TCRs and patch test score, with significance reached at thresholds 8, 16 and 32 but not 4. Compared with pre-sensitization or healthy control sets, expanded TCRs formed significantly more large CDR3 similarity clusters, which is consistent with antigen-driven responses. DPC sensitization did not change how many TCRs were above 1 in 1000 frequency, and no evidence was found of alterations in global repertoire structure. After repeated subsampling, the strength of the expansion versus patch-test correlation and the threshold at which it became significant changed.

Libraries came from RACE. Sequenced on a NextSeq 500. Library preparation attached unique molecular identifiers to individual cDNA molecules for quantitative, reproducible TCR counting. From each blood RNA sample, both TCR alpha and TCR beta chains were sequenced. As for the original processing: Samples had a median of 95,638 TCRs, with a range from about 23,224 to 700,000. V, J and CDR3 annotation of the TCR reads was performed with the Decombinator software suite. For PS versus PT1 abundance plots, all samples were subsampled to the same number of TCRs (28,000). Expanded TCRs were defined as absent before sensitization and observed at least eight times at the 2-week time point. TCRdb passed the public sequencing reads through fastp at Q25 and MiXCR, retaining productive beta sequences. Every entry covers one CDR3 protein and lists the most common genes and DNA from its rows. These V and J calls rely on TCRdb rather than the paper's analysis. A total of under 450,000 distinct CDR3 sequences appear in this sample, roughly 6% of them only once. The top ten constitute 5% to 6% of the sample.

On this clonotype: Its antigen is unknown. The record has no base qualities; no much larger clone is one base away.

CDR1 SGHTA and CDR2 FQGTGA are derived from the germline V gene. Reading from cysteine to phenylalanine, the CDR3 counts 14 amino acids. Only the CDR3 part of the read is kept: 42 bases, read in frame from the first base. V is cut by 4 bases and J by 5 bases, and the space between the germline ends is 9 bases. The clonotype comes from a woman under 30 with alopecia areata. Some clones in this sample may be carry-over from other donors' samples. The source was whole blood, collected in connection with sensitization to the hapten diphenylcyclopropenone (DPC). The sequence joins TRBV7-3 to TRBJ1-6; the D gene is perhaps TRBD1, from 5 matching bases. The DNA reads TGTGCCAGCAGCTCCAGGGTCCATAATTCACCCCTCCACTTT. Its protein reads: CASSSRVHNSPLHF.